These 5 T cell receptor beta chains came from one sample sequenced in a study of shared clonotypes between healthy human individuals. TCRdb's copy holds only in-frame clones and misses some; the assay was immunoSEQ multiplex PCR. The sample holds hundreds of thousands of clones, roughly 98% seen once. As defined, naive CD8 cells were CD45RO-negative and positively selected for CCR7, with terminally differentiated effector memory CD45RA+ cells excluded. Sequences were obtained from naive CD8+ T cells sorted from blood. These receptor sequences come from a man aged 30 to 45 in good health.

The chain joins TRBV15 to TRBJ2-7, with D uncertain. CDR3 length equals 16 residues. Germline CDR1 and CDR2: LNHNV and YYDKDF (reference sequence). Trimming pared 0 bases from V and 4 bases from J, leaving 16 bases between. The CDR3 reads CATSRDRGPAVYEQYF. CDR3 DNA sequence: TGTGCCACCAGCAGAGATCGTGGCCCGGCGGTTTACGAGCAGTACTTC.

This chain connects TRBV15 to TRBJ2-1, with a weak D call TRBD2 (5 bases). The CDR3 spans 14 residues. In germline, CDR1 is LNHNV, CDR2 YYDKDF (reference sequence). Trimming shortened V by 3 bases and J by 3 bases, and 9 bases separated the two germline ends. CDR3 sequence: CATSSGIFYNEQFF. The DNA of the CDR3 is TGTGCCACCAGCAGCGGGATTTTCTACAATGAGCAGTTCTTC.

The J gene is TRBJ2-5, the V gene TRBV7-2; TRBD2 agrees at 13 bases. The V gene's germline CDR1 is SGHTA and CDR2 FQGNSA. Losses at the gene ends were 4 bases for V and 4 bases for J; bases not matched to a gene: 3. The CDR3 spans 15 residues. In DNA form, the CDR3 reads TGTGCCAGCAGCTGGTGGACTAGCGGGAGAGAGACCCAGTACTTC. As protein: CASSWWTSGRETQYF.

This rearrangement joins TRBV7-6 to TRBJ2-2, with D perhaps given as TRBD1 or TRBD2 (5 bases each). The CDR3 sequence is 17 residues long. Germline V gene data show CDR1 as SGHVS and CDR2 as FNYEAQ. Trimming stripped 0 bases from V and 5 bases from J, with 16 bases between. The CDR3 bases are TGTGCCAGCAGCTTAGCTGATTGGGGGTTGGGGACCGGGGAGCTGTTTTTT. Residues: CASSLADWGLGTGELFF.

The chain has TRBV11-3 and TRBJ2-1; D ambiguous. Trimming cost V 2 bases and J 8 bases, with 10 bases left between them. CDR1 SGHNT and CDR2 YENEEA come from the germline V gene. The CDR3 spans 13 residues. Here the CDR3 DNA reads TGTGCCAGCAGCTTATTGGACGCCGATGAGCAGTTCTTC. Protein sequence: CASSLLDADEQFF.